The clone carrying this T cell receptor (beta chain) was seen just once. Per the study methods: Nucleated cell number was recorded as an estimate derived from reference gene primer amplification. Profiling relied on immunoSEQ multiplex PCR, and the TCRdb table lists in-frame clones only, not all of them. That table supplies the V and J calls and clone size; D and trimming were determined from the DNA. The table shows 80,000 to 95,000 clones, with around 90% occurring only once. V shed 5 bases, J shed 5 bases, and the junction held 10 bases outside the gene matches. The germline V gene encodes CDR1 SGHVS and CDR2 FNYEAQ. This CDR3 is 15 amino acids long. The sample is drawn from a study of blood T cell repertoires in COVID-19. Study in general: COVID-19 samples collected from the United States, Italy and Spain covered acute and convalescent phases. Sample material is recorded as cDNA or gDNA derived from T cells, B-cell-depleted T cells, or PBMCs.

The sequencing sample was made of peripheral blood. The sequence was obtained from a human donor with active COVID-19. The donor label of this sample is uncertain. The chain is built from TRBV7-6 and TRBJ2-5; TRBD2 agrees at 8 bases. CDR3 sequence (DNA): TGTGCCAGCAGCACCGGGGGGGCCGGGGGTGAGACCCAGTACTTC. Its translation: CASSTGGAGGETQYF.